Presented here are 30 T cell receptor beta chains from one specimen sequenced in a study of shared clonotypes between healthy human individuals. Clones were sequenced by immunoSEQ multiplex PCR, and TCRdb holds only the in-frame ones, with some missing. This sample has almost 700,000 clones, with roughly 94% found just once. CD8 cells regarded as naive lacked CD45RO, were positively chosen for CCR7, and omitted terminally differentiated effector memory CD45RA+ cells. Input material: naive CD8+ T cells sorted from blood. These TCRs come from a man aged 25 to 40 in good health.

This clone is a singleton in its sample. V usage is TRBV5-3 and J usage is TRBJ1-5; 8 bases are a match to TRBD1. TRBV5-3 is an open reading frame, and its role is uncertain. The CDR3 contains 19 residues. V lost 4 bases and J lost 4; bases outside the gene matches: 19. CDR3 coding DNA: TGTGCCAGAAGCCCGATCAGGGGGCGCAGAATCCAGCCTAATCAGCCCCAGCATTTT. This sequence encodes CARSPIRGRRIQPNQPQHF.

V and J are TRBV25-1 and TRBJ2-7, with D unclear. The germline CDR1 and CDR2 sequences are MGHDK and SYGVNS. The ends were cut back, 2 bases at V and 2 bases at J, with 4 bases in the middle. CDR3 length: 12 amino acids. The DNA of the CDR3 is TGTGCCAGCAGTGAAGCAGCCTACGAGCAGTACTTC. Its protein product is CASSEAAYEQYF.

This sequence joins TRBV19 and TRBJ2-7, with 12 bases aligning to TRBD2. The CDR3 extends over 19 amino acids. Germline assignment: CDR1 LNHDA and CDR2 SQIVND (reference sequence). V shed 10 bases and J 0 bases; nucleotides not matched to a gene: 19. The CDR3 here is CATSQRGTSGSITSYEQYF. As DNA, the CDR3 is TGTGCCACCTCCCAACGGGGGACTAGCGGGTCGATTACCTCCTACGAGCAGTACTTC.

CDR3 protein: CASSSSFANTEAFF. The CDR3 DNA is TGTGCCAGCAGTTCGAGTTTCGCGAACACTGAAGCTTTCTTT. The chain recombines TRBV27 with TRBJ1-1; no definite D call. The germline V and J ends were trimmed by 4 bases and 1 base, with 10 bases remaining between them. Germline lookup yields CDR1 MNHEY and CDR2 SMNVEV (reference sequence). The CDR3 is 14 residues long.

The chain employs TRBV28 and TRBJ2-1, with 14 bases lining up with TRBD2. Germline values: CDR1 MDHEN, CDR2 SYDVKM. This CDR3 has 20 amino acids. V shed 3 bases, J shed 0 bases, and the junction held 10 bases outside the gene matches. CDR3 amino acids: CASSFPTGGTSGSSYNEQFF. CDR3 nucleotides: TGTGCCAGCAGTTTCCCGACAGGGGGGACTAGCGGGAGCTCCTACAATGAGCAGTTCTTC.

Here the CDR3 reads CASSLILAGVRSSYNEQFF. The CDR3 DNA follows: TGTGCCAGCAGCTTAATCCTAGCGGGAGTTCGATCCTCCTACAATGAGCAGTTCTTC. The V and J genes are TRBV7-2 and TRBJ2-1; 10 bases are a match to TRBD2. With 2 bases clipped from V and 0 bases from J, the junction kept 10 bases outside the gene matches. This CDR3 has 19 residues. From germline, CDR1 is SGHTA and CDR2 FQGNSA.

This clone was observed a few times. The V gene is TRBV5-1, the J gene TRBJ2-2; 8 bases match TRBD2. The length of the CDR3 is 14 residues. After removal of 4 bases from V and 5 bases from J, the junction contained 4 bases not matched to a gene. The V gene's germline CDR1 is SGHRS and CDR2 YFSETQ. The CDR3: CASSVVAGTGELFF. CDR3 in DNA: TGCGCCAGCAGCGTGGTAGCGGGAACCGGGGAGCTGTTTTTT.

The rearrangement uses TRBV7-9 and TRBJ2-1; D ambiguous. The V gene's germline CDR1 is SEHNR and CDR2 FQNEAQ (reference sequence). The CDR3 runs to 15 residues. V was clipped by 4 bases and J by 0 bases, with 10 bases between them. The CDR3 here is CASSSAPVSYNEQFF. CDR3 DNA: TGTGCCAGCAGCTCTGCACCGGTCTCCTACAATGAGCAGTTCTTC.

The V and J genes are TRBV4-1 and TRBJ2-7; D might be TRBD1 (6 bases). V shed 4 bases and J shed 1 base, with 11 bases lying between them. Germline CDR1 is MGHRA and CDR2 is YSYEKL. There are 14 residues in the CDR3. CDR3 amino acids: CASSLHRESYEQYF. As DNA, the CDR3 is TGCGCCAGCAGCCTCCACAGGGAATCCTACGAGCAGTACTTC.

The chain has TRBV15 and TRBJ1-1, with D perhaps TRBD1 (6 bases). Germline CDR1 and CDR2: LNHNV and YYDKDF (reference sequence). V shed 5 bases and J shed 6 bases, with 16 bases lying between them. There are 14 residues in the CDR3. This chain's CDR3 is CATSVRQAGAEAFF. The CDR3 DNA sequence: TGTGCCACCAGCGTACGACAGGCTGGCGCTGAAGCTTTCTTT.

This chain links TRBV27 with TRBJ2-7; the match to TRBD1 covers 8 bases. V was pared by 4 bases and J by 1 base, with 6 bases of the junction left unmatched. CDR1 and CDR2 from the germline V gene are MNHEY and SMNVEV (reference sequence). CDR3 length equals 15 residues. The CDR3 here is CASSSTGGSSYEQYF. In nucleotides, the CDR3 is TGTGCCAGCAGTTCAACAGGGGGATCGTCCTACGAGCAGTACTTC.

This sequence joins TRBV4-1 and TRBJ1-2; 8 bases are a match to TRBD1. Germline lookup yields CDR1 MGHRA and CDR2 YSYEKL. V lost 0 bases, J lost 6 bases, and 6 bases stayed unmatched. This CDR3 region has 15 residues. CDR3 DNA sequence: TGCGCCAGCAGCCAAGATGTAGCAGGGGGCAATGGCTACACCTTC. It translates to CASSQDVAGGNGYTF.

The table lists this clone with a few counts. This CDR3 is also generated by other DNA sequences in the sample. The chain links TRBV4-1 to TRBJ2-7; D is unclear. This CDR3 spans 13 amino acids. Trimming stripped 1 base from V and 3 bases from J, with 7 bases between. Germline V CDR1 and CDR2: MGHRA, YSYEKL. DNA of the CDR3: TGCGCCAGCAGCCAAGCCCTTGGCTACGAGCAGTACTTC. Residues: CASSQALGYEQYF.

This clone has only a few counts. V and J are TRBV6-6 and TRBJ2-2; D is unresolved. CDR3 size: 10 residues. Germline V gene data show CDR1 as MNHNY and CDR2 as SVGAGI (reference sequence). The V end lost 8 bases, the J end lost 7 bases, and 5 bases lay between the germline ends. The CDR3 nucleotides are TGTGCCAGCTTCGGCGGGGAGCTGTTTTTT. This gives the protein CASFGGELFF.

The chain links TRBV9 to TRBJ2-1; possible D gene TRBD2, 5 bases. The germline V gene encodes CDR1 SGDLS and CDR2 YYNGEE. CDR3 length: 16 residues. V lost 0 bases, J lost 8 bases, and 18 bases lay in between. Written as DNA, the CDR3 is TGTGCCAGCAGCGTAGGGGCGCGAATAGCGTCCGATGAGCAGTTCTTC. It is translated as CASSVGARIASDEQFF.

The J gene is TRBJ2-3, the V gene TRBV27; no definite D call. The CDR3 extends over 16 amino acids. The ends were cut back, 4 bases at V and 4 bases at J, with 18 bases in the middle. Per the germline V gene, CDR1 is MNHEY and CDR2 is SMNVEV (reference sequence). This chain's CDR3 is CASSSLQKPISDTQYF. CDR3 nucleotides: TGTGCCAGCAGTTCCTTACAGAAGCCCATCTCAGATACGCAGTATTTT.

J is TRBJ1-1 and V is TRBV5-4; tentatively, D is TRBD1 (6 bases). Looked up from germline, CDR1 is SGHNT and CDR2 is YYREEE (reference sequence). Between the trimmed V and J ends, which lost 2 bases and 3 bases, there was a span of 8 bases. The CDR3 loop spans 13 amino acids. CDR3 DNA sequence: TGTGCCAGCAGCTTCGGGGGGCACACTGAAGCTTTCTTT. This gives the protein CASSFGGHTEAFF.

This sequence joins TRBV27 and TRBJ2-7; TRBD2 matches 11 bases. Trimming at V came to 0 bases and at J to 4 bases, leaving 5 bases not matched to a gene. Looked up from germline, CDR1 is MNHEY and CDR2 is SMNVEV (reference sequence). This CDR3 contains 16 residues. The CDR3 DNA follows: TGTGCCAGCAGTTTATCGCTAGCGGGAGGTGGGTACGAGCAGTACTTC. Translating gives CASSLSLAGGGYEQYF.

As concerns this clone: Other DNA sequences in the sample encode the same CDR3. V gene TRBV7-9 combines with J gene TRBJ2-7; maybe TRBD2 (6 bases). The CDR3 consists of 13 residues. CDR1 is SEHNR, CDR2 FQNEAQ, per germline (reference sequence). Trimming left V 5 bases short and J 3 bases short, with 11 bases between. Here the CDR3 DNA reads TGTGCCAGCAGCGCGCGGGACCGCTACGAGCAGTACTTC. The encoded protein is CASSARDRYEQYF.

The gene calls are TRBV29-1 and TRBJ2-1; TRBD2 might be the D (6 bases). Trimming took 7 bases from V and 9 from J, leaving 13 bases between them. The CDR3 runs 11 residues. Per germline, CDR1 SQVTM and CDR2 ANQGSEA. CDR3 protein: CSGVLAREQFF. The CDR3 DNA reads as TGCAGCGGGGTACTAGCTCGTGAGCAGTTCTTC.

The V gene is TRBV14, the J gene TRBJ2-3, with D hard to call. Germline V gives CDR1 SGHDN, CDR2 FVKESK. The length of the CDR3 is 14 residues. V gave up 1 base and J gave up 7 bases, with 12 bases separating them. CDR3 region: CASSQVQNRYTQYF. The CDR3 bases are TGTGCCAGCAGCCAAGTTCAGAACCGTTATACGCAGTATTTT.

The rearrangement links TRBV29-1 to TRBJ2-1; 8 bases match TRBD2. This CDR3 spans 14 amino acids. Trimming removed 1 base from V and 6 bases from J; junction bases left unmatched: 5. Germline V gene data show CDR1 as SQVTM and CDR2 as ANQGSEA. The DNA for the CDR3 is TGCAGCGTTGAAGCCGGGGGGGGATCCAATGAGCAGTTCTTC. This codes for CSVEAGGGSNEQFF.

This chain uses TRBV7-9 with TRBJ2-1; TRBD2 is a possible D gene (6 bases). The germline gives CDR1 SEHNR, CDR2 FQNEAQ (reference sequence). This CDR3 spans 12 amino acids. CDR3 sequence reads: CVGGEVGNEQFF. CDR3 DNA: TGTGTAGGAGGGGAGGTCGGCAATGAGCAGTTCTTC.

The gene calls are TRBV18 and TRBJ2-5, with D unresolved. Between the trimmed V and J ends, which lost 2 bases and 3 bases, there was a span of 7 bases. Germline V CDR1 and CDR2: KGHSH, LQKENI. The CDR3 extends over 13 amino acids. CDR3 region: CASSPAIKETQYF. CDR3 coding DNA: TGTGCCAGCTCACCAGCAATTAAAGAGACCCAGTACTTC.

The chain links TRBV7-9 to TRBJ2-5, with a weak D call TRBD1 (6 bases). Germline CDR1 SEHNR, CDR2 FQNEAQ (reference sequence). Trimming left V 2 bases short and J 4 bases short, with 20 bases between. There are 17 residues in the CDR3. DNA of the CDR3: TGTGCCAGCAGCTTAACTCCACAGGGCCAGAAGGGAGAGACCCAGTACTTC. It translates to CASSLTPQGQKGETQYF.

The chain carries TRBV29-1 and TRBJ2-7; maybe TRBD1 (5 bases). Between the trimmed V and J ends, which lost 0 bases and 5 bases, there was a span of 11 bases. The CDR3 loop spans 13 amino acids. The germline CDR1 and CDR2 sequences are SQVTM and ANQGSEA. The CDR3, as DNA: TGCAGCGTTGAAGATGGGGCCACGAACGAGCAGTACTTC. This encodes CSVEDGATNEQYF.

The genes are TRBV18 and TRBJ2-5; TRBD1 aligns across 8 bases. Germline V gene data show CDR1 as KGHSH and CDR2 as LQKENI. This CDR3 is built from 16 residues. V dropped 4 bases and J dropped 1; count of bases not matched to a gene: 8. The CDR3 nucleotides are TGTGCCAGCTCACGTGAAGCAGGGGGCGGCCAAGAGACCCAGTACTTC. Its protein product is CASSREAGGGQETQYF.

V gene TRBV2 combines with J gene TRBJ1-4; no definite D call. V dropped 4 bases and J dropped 8 bases, with 14 bases sitting between them. Germline assignment: CDR1 SNHLY and CDR2 FYNNEI. The length of the CDR3 is 14 residues. CDR3 loop: CASSAPGVWEKLFF. CDR3 DNA: TGTGCCAGCAGTGCCCCGGGCGTTTGGGAAAAACTGTTTTTT.

This sequence joins TRBV4-1 and TRBJ1-1; D call uncertain. V shed 0 bases and J shed 7 bases, with 15 bases lying between them. There are 15 residues in the CDR3. Germline values: CDR1 MGHRA, CDR2 YSYEKL. This chain's CDR3 is CASSQDQGSPREAFF. The CDR3, as DNA: TGCGCCAGCAGCCAAGATCAAGGGAGCCCTCGTGAAGCTTTCTTT.

The chain couples TRBV27 to TRBJ1-4, with D unresolved. CDR3 length: 15 amino acids. Trimming took 0 bases from V and 8 from J, leaving 13 bases between them. Germline CDR1 is MNHEY and CDR2 is SMNVEV (reference sequence). As DNA, the CDR3 is TGTGCCAGCAGTTTATCAATCGGGAGAATGGAAAAACTGTTTTTT. Its translation is CASSLSIGRMEKLFF.